The rows below give T cell receptor beta chains drawn from one sample of a study of blood T cell repertoires in COVID-19. Here immunoSEQ multiplex PCR was the method, and the copy in TCRdb shows in-frame clones only, minus some. The sample includes some 120,000 clones, approximately 87% seen only once; the top ten take under 3%. The sample was peripheral blood. The receptors were gathered from a man aged 25 to 40 with acute or convalescent COVID-19. The conserved cysteine and the conserved F or W are not part of the CDR3 here.

>TRBJ2-1|TRBV5-8
ASSFWDYSYNEQF
>TRBJ1-1|TRBV6-5
ASTITQGASAEAF
>TRBJ1-6|TRBV6-2/TRBV6-3
ASSYVWSSSYNSPLH
>TRBJ2-7|TRBV7-7
ASSLTSSGGEQY
>TRBJ2-3|TRBV4-2
ASSQEGLLDTQY
>TRBJ1-5|TRBV4-3
ASSQDGGRDQPQH
>TRBJ1-5|TRBV19
ASSDRGERQPQH
>TRBJ2-7|TRBV9
ASSVEGRGIYEQY
>TRBJ1-2|TRBV4-1
ASSQDQEGAGYT
>TRBJ1-4|TRBV25-1
ASSEYRSNEKLF
>TRBJ1-1|TRBV10-3
AISADSWNTEAF
>TRBJ1-5|TRBV12-3/TRBV12-4
ASRGGAQPQH
>TRBJ2-2|TRBV30
ALRLSTNTGELF
>TRBJ1-6|TRBV29-1
SARQGNSPLH
>TRBJ2-5|TRBV5-4
ASSPGGGEETQY
>TRBJ2-5|TRBV7-6
ASSLGPTKGETQY
>TRBJ2-7|TRBV6-4
ASSRARGHKQY
>TRBJ2-2|TRBV11-1
ASSLLGTGELF
>TRBJ2-7|TRBV29-1
SVLDRGTHEQY
>TRBJ1-5|TRBV19
ASSITGGNQPQH